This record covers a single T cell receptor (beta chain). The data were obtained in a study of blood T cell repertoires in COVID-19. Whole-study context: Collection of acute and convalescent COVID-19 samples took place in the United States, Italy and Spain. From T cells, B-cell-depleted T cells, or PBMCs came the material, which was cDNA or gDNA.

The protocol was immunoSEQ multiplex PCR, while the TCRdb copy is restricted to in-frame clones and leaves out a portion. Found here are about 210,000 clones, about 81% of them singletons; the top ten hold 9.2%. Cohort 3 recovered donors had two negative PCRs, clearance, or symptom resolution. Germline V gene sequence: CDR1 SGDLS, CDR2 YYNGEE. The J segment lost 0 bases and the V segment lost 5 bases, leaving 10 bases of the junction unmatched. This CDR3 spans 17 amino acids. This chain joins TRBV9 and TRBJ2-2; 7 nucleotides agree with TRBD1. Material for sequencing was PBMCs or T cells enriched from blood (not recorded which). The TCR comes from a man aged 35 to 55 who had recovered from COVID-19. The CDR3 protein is CASRGKRGQPNTGELFF. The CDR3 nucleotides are TGTGCCAGCAGGGGAAAGAGGGGACAGCCGAACACCGGGGAGCTGTTTTTT.